This entry lists 10 T cell receptor beta chains sequenced from one sample in a study of CXCR3-negative and CXCR3-positive naive CD8 T cells. These receptors have no identified antigens. General study results and limits: Naive cells positive for CXCR3 carried more hydrophobic TRB CDR3s than CXCR3-negative ones.

TRB cDNA libraries were made by UMI-labeled 5' RACE. TCRdb re-called the 5' RACE reads and catalogs CDR3 proteins one per entry, DNA excluded. Here the sample table reports tens of thousands of distinct CDR3 sequences. Sequencing was done on a sample of naive CXCR3+ CD8+ T cells from blood. Subset meaning: CD45RO-CCR7+CD27+CD95- naive CD8+ T cells expressing CXCR3 (TNR3+). The source is a human donor in good health. Some clones in this sample may be carry-over from other donors' samples.

This chain uses TRBV7-9 with TRBJ2-5; the D call from TCRdb, TRBD2, cannot be confirmed without DNA. Germline CDR1 is SEHNR and CDR2 is FQNEAQ (reference sequence). The CDR3 totals 16 residues. The CDR3 is CASSLRPGGRRETQYF.

The chain carries TRBV11-2 and TRBJ2-3. The CDR3 extends over 13 amino acids. CDR1 and CDR2 (germline): SGHAT, FQNNGV. This CDR3 is CASSLEETDTQYF.

V gene TRBV6-2 or TRBV6-3 combines with J gene TRBJ2-5; the TRBD2 assignment by TCRdb is unverifiable without DNA. This CDR3 comprises 14 residues. CDR1 and CDR2 from the germline V gene are MNHEY and SVGEGT. CDR3 residues: CASSLVTSMETQYF.

The chain carries TRBV6-2 or TRBV6-3 and TRBJ1-1; the D gene TCRdb calls, TRBD1, cannot be checked with no DNA. Germline V CDR1 and CDR2: MNHEY, SVGEGT. The CDR3 spans 13 residues. CDR3 loop: CASEGQINTEAFF.

The gene calls are TRBV5-1 and TRBJ2-7; TCRdb's D call, TRBD2, is unchecked because there is no DNA. In germline, CDR1 is SGHRS, CDR2 YFSETQ. The CDR3 is made up of 14 amino acids. The CDR3 sequence is CASSSTRSSNEQYF.

The V gene is TRBV6-1, the J gene TRBJ2-4; with no DNA, the TCRdb D assignment of TRBD1 cannot be verified. The germline gives CDR1 MNHNS, CDR2 SASEGT. The CDR3 spans 14 residues. The CDR3 reads CASSEETGGGIQYF.

The rearrangement links TRBV6-5 to TRBJ2-5; no DNA is available, so the TRBD1 call from TCRdb remains unchecked. The V gene's germline CDR1 is MNHEY and CDR2 SVGAGI. This CDR3 is built from 17 residues. The CDR3 here is CASSYSSLAGAGETQYF.

The chain uses TRBV25-1 and TRBJ1-1. From germline, CDR1 is MGHDK and CDR2 SYGVNS. The CDR3 is made up of 11 amino acids. The CDR3 spells CASSVLAEAFF.

The chain joins TRBV28 to TRBJ2-7; TCRdb indicates TRBD1, and absent DNA this call remains unverified. CDR3 length: 15 amino acids. Germline V gives CDR1 MDHEN, CDR2 SYDVKM. This chain's CDR3 is CASIFPDRGVYEQYF. The variable domain in full, with the rest retrieved from reference TRBV28 and TRBJ2-7, is DVKVTQSSRYLVKRTGEKVFLECVQDMDHENMFWYRQDPGLGLRLIYFSYDVKMKEKGDIPEGYSVSREKKERFSLILESASTNQTSMYLCASIFPDRGVYEQYFGPGTRLTVT.

The V and J genes are TRBV19 and TRBJ2-1; lacking DNA, the TRBD1 call made by TCRdb goes unchecked. The length of the CDR3 is 13 residues. Germline-derived CDR1 and CDR2 are LNHDA and SQIVND (reference sequence). CDR3 protein: CASSRDTYNEQFF.